This record looks at one T cell receptor beta chain sequence and its context. The sample belongs to a study of OX40 agonist ivuxolimab in advanced cancers. The CDR3 loop spans 13 amino acids. Unmatched junction bases numbered 8, after V lost 7 bases and J lost 8 bases. Germline CDR1 SEHNR, CDR2 FQNEAQ (reference sequence). Here immunoSEQ multiplex PCR was the method, and the copy in TCRdb shows in-frame clones only, minus some. This sample carries 60,000 to 65,000 clones, around 90% of them seen once, and the ten largest clones take 4.5% to 5.5%. The V and J genes are TRBV7-9 and TRBJ2-4, with 7 bases aligning to TRBD2. Material: CD4+ or CD8+ T cells sorted from blood, obtained in a trial of the OX40 agonist ivuxolimab. This receptor was identified in an adult with an advanced solid tumor such as melanoma, head and neck, liver or kidney cancer. The CDR3 nucleotides read TGTGCCAGCAACCGACGGGGGGAGGACATTCAGTACTTC. Translating gives CASNRRGEDIQYF.